This T cell receptor (beta chain) comes out of a study of blood T cell repertoires in COVID-19. Looking at the study overall: Samples came from the United States, Italy and Spain, spanning acute and convalescent COVID-19.

Participants were aged about 18 to 90 years, lived in about 26 US areas, and enrolled virtually. Resolution of symptoms, clearance, or two negative PCRs was present in recovered Cohort 3 donors. CDR3 length: 17 residues. Trimming at V came to 3 bases and at J to 4 bases, leaving 5 bases not matched to a gene. CDR1 and CDR2 from the germline V gene are SGHTA and FQGNSA. This table comes from immunoSEQ multiplex PCR, and its TCRdb copy is limited to in-frame clones, with some not included. Seen here are roughly 220,000 clones, 65% to 85% observed once, and the top ten hold roughly 6.2%. Source material: PBMCs or T cells enriched from blood (not recorded which). The receptor was derived from a woman aged 40 to 50 who had recovered from COVID-19. The gene calls are TRBV7-2 and TRBJ2-1; 14 nucleotides match TRBD2. The CDR3 DNA reads TGTGCCAGCAGCTTGGGACTAGCGGGAGCGCGTTACAATGAGCAGTTCTTC. Translation: CASSLGLAGARYNEQFF.